The entry below describes one T cell receptor beta chain. No cognate antigen has been identified for it. These data are taken from a study of cytomegalovirus exposure and HLA in healthy donors (dated by TCRdb to the late 2010s). Concerning the study at large: An earlier analysis of about 560 of the donors reported about 280 Gb of sequence data and 100 million to 120 million unique TCR beta sequences obtained from about 200 million T cells. Class I and class II HLA loci were covered by the typing at four-digit resolution. The number of donors typed differed by locus, with about 629-630 for A, B, C, DRB1 and DQB1, 522 for DQA1, about 610 for DPA1, and over 400 for DPB1. In addition to the first cohort of several hundred subjects, a separate validation cohort of 120 different subjects was used. Rather than using new phenotypic data, the later analysis identified candidate immune exposures from TCR beta sequences and from how often those sequences occurred across donors. Because of strong linkage in the cohort, five DR-DQ haplotypes were treated as single units for association and clustering. An earlier analysis of some 600 of the donors applied high-throughput TCR beta sequencing to assess whether each TCR beta V gene segment acted as functional or pseudogenic. The study used immunosequencing to profile the T cell repertoires of about 670 subjects and linked those repertoires to cytomegalovirus serostatus. An early release covering roughly 580 HLA-typed donors comprised 250 to 350 gigabases of sequencing data and around 86 million unique TCR sequences. The study was designed to test whether signatures of past pathogen exposure could be identified by cataloging public T cell receptors. Among the roughly 370 genotyped donors, roughly 80% belonged to the genetic ancestry cluster associated with self-reported Caucasian donors. Genome-wide SNP genotypes for about 55% of the roughly 670 donors were used in a later genetic analysis, which treated that subset as a discovery cohort. Every repertoire in the discovery cohort had been generated on one and the same sequencing platform. High-throughput TCR immunosequencing, statistical association of individual TCRs with disease status, and machine learning were combined to predict cytomegalovirus infection status. Across around 400 genotyped donors of the cohort, an average of about 250,000 unique TCR beta nucleotide sequences per donor were sequenced, and roughly 17% of those sequences were non-productive. Donor age, sex, ethnicity and CMV serostatus were collected together with the repertoire data. A later analysis re-examined previously published TCR beta repertoires from more than 650 donors and added high-resolution HLA genotyping to investigate patterns of TCR occurrence.

Libraries were constructed by the immunoSEQ multiplex PCR assay. For the multiplex PCR, a mixture combining 60 forward primers for TCR Vbeta segments and 13 reverse primers for TCR Jbeta segments was used. A multiplex PCR assay on genomic DNA amplified the CDR3 region of rearranged TCR beta genes. Amplified TCR beta libraries were sequenced as 87-base-pair reads on the Illumina HiSeq System. The original pipeline was this. A later analysis counted some 74 million unique TCR beta chains across the 666 repertoires, and around 12 million of these chains were shared by at least two donors. A nearest-neighbor algorithm error-corrected the raw reads and collapsed the reads into unique sequences, merging closely related sequences to remove PCR and sequencing errors. To assign V, D and J gene segments, CDR3 sequences were aligned to IMGT reference sequences. For a sequence to be retained, a match of at least six nucleotides was required to both a V gene segment and a J gene segment. A rearrangement was called productive if the CDR3 had no stop codons and remained in frame with V and J, and every other rearrangement was called non-productive. Following IMGT convention, CDR3 was defined as the stretch from the second conserved V-encoded cysteine up to the conserved J-encoded phenylalanine. In an earlier analysis of some 550 of the donors, sequences lacking an unambiguous match to a single V gene segment were excluded. In an earlier analysis of a few hundred of the donors, V segments were called functional above 56.7% productive rearrangements and were called segregating when the between-donor standard deviation exceeded 5%. To diagnose cytomegalovirus status from the catalog of TCR beta chain sequences, a statistical classification framework was built. V and J gene assignment, in a later analysis, came from comparing TCR nucleotide sequences with IMGT/GENE-DB human TR gene sequences. Using the TCRdist pipeline, a later analysis assigned CDR3 sequences along with most-parsimonious VDJ recombination scenarios. In a later analysis, each TCR beta chain was defined by its CDR3 amino acid sequence together with its V-gene family, and reads lacking a unique V-gene family were excluded. In a later analysis, approximately 640 highly shared, low-generation-probability nucleotide sequences were removed to address suspected cross-contamination and a sequencing artifact. A later analysis calculated a clonal expansion index for each public chain from normalized within-repertoire ranks of inferred template counts. A later analysis computed generation probabilities with a VDJ recombination model fitted to out-of-frame rearrangements, and checked the results against IGoR. In a later analysis, hypergeometric tests were used to score TCR-TCR, TCR-HLA and TCR-CMV co-occurrence, with a repertoire-size bias correction applied to TCR pairs. To estimate false discovery rates, a later analysis permuted the HLA or CMV assignments 20 times. In a later analysis, co-occurring TCRs were grouped using DBSCAN, and TCRdist sequence similarity was added for clustering within HLA-allele-positive subsets. Repertoires with fewer than 30,000 or more than 120,000 public chains were left out of co-occurrence clustering, as were several repertoires with anomalous nucleotide sharing. TCRdb took over this immuneACCESS table, retaining in-frame rearrangements with V and J assigned. Such tables are incomplete; in checked studies, under half of the missing clones stem from an unresolved V gene, and the remainder is unexplained. V, J and clone size were drawn from that table, and D and trimming were deduced from the DNA. This sample's clone table shows 130,000 or so clones. The top ten hold approximately 1.6% of the sample.

The cohort was made up of 666 healthy bone marrow donors. Cohort members were all nominally healthy when sampled, although unrecorded immune exposures were likely present. The donor was CMV seropositive and was included in the group of 300 or so seropositive cohort members. Each donor provided a peripheral blood sample, and peripheral blood mononuclear cells were used for TCR beta sequencing. The Qiagen DNeasy Blood Extraction Kit was used to extract genomic DNA from the blood cell samples. Overall study results and their limits: In this cohort, only TCR beta chains were sequenced, and detectable features were limited by the absence of alpha or paired-chain data. Presence/absence analyses assumed roughly uniform sequencing depth across donors, an assumption that may not hold. V-gene and J-gene trimming of TCR beta chains was associated with a missense DCLRE1C variant in a later genetic analysis, and the association was replicated in an independent cohort. According to a later analysis, TCR association rates differed among HLA loci, with DRB1 alleles showing the most associated TCRs and HLA-C alleles showing the fewest. While some public TCRs were present in many individuals, most TCR sequences turned up only very rarely across donors. In a later analysis, HLA-associated TCR beta chains showed more clonal expansion and lower generation probabilities than non-associated chains that were equally common. Because HLA typing was unavailable for some donors at each locus, only the typed subset was used in association tests. Because the 87-base-pair reads could not distinguish some IMGT-functional V segments, including TRBV6-2 and TRBV6-3, those segments were excluded. According to the authors, the approach could potentially be generalized to other disease states and immunological phenotypes. At a false discovery rate of 0.05, a later analysis linked 16,951 TCR beta sequences to specific HLA alleles. According to a later genetic analysis, donors in an Asian-associated ancestry cluster had fewer N-insertions in productive TCRs than the approximately 690-donor mean. Because counts were too low, under 20 rarely observed V segments, including chromosome 9 orphons, were left out of the earlier analysis of approximately 580 of the donors. The classifier was reported to diagnose cytomegalovirus status with high specificity and sensitivity in both the original cohort and the validation cohort. According to a later analysis, parvovirus B19, influenza, CMV and Epstein-Barr virus appeared linked to several top co-occurrence clusters. According to a later analysis, most CMV-associated TCR beta chains appeared to be HLA-restricted, and the HLA associations seemed to be driven largely by CMV exposure. A few of the identified cytomegalovirus-associated TCR beta chains were confirmed in vitro to be specific for cytomegalovirus antigens. A cluster of highly shared sequence variants was judged likely to be a technical artifact of the sequencing pipeline. The only immune exposure information available for the cohort was CMV serostatus. Linkage disequilibrium might explain the correlated functional status among segregating V segments, but an unknown experimental factor could not be excluded. Strong co-occurrence of HLA alleles, especially DR and DQ, made assigning TCR associations to individual alleles difficult. The study listed approximately 150 TCR beta chains as associated with cytomegalovirus. A further reported finding was that TCR beta sequences accurately predicted the HLA-A and HLA-B alleles for most subjects in the first cohort. Broadly in line with IMGT annotations, most TCR beta V segments showed up in productive rearrangements about 87% or about 30% of the time in an earlier analysis of a few hundred of the donors.

The CDR3, cysteine through phenylalanine, is 18 amino acids long. The kept DNA is CDR3 alone, 54 bases in frame from the first base. CDR1 and CDR2 are read off the germline V gene (reference sequence) as GTSNPN and SVGIG. Trimming accounts for 8 bases at V and 1 base at J, while the number of junction bases matched to no gene is 18. The sequenced material came from PBMCs. Recombination linked TRBV30 to TRBJ2-1, with 9 junctional bases fitting TRBD2. The clonotype comes from a woman aged 40-49 years in good health and CMV-seropositive. The base sequence is TGTGCCGGGTTCGATTATGGCGGGAGGGCCGGGTCCTACAATGAGCAGTTCTTC. The resulting protein is CAGFDYGGRAGSYNEQFF.